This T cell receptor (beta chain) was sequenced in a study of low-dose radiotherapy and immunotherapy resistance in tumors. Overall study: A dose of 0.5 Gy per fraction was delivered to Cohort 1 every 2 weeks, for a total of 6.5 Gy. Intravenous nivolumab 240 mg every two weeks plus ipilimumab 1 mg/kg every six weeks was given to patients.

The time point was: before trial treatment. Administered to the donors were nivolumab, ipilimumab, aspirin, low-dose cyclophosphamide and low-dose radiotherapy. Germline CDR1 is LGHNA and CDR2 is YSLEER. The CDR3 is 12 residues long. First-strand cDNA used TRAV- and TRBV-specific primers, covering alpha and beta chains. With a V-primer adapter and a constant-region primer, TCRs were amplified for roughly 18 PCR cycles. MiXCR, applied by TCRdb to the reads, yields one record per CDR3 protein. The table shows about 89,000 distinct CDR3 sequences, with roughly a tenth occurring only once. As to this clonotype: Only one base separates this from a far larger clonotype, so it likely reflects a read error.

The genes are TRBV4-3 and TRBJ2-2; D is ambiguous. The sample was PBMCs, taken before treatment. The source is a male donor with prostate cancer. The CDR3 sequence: CTSSQVAGELFF. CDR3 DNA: TGCACCAGCAGCCAAGTCGCCGGGGAGCTGTTTTTT.